Following are 28 T cell receptor beta chains from one sample sequenced in a study of T cell responses to AZD1222 COVID-19 vaccine. Libraries were prepared by immunoSEQ multiplex PCR; TCRdb keeps only in-frame clonotypes and omits some of them. Here the sample spans approximately 67,000 clones, about 88% being singletons. This sample comprised peripheral blood, obtained 28 days after the second AZD1222 dose. The receptor set was obtained from an adult who received the AZD1222 COVID-19 vaccine.

This rearrangement joins TRBV10-3 to TRBJ1-2; 9 bases map to TRBD1. Germline CDR1 reads ENHRY; CDR2 reads SYGVKD. The trim removed 6 bases at V and 1 base at J, leaving 6 bases unmatched. The CDR3 is made up of 15 amino acids. The CDR3 here is CAIRGDRENNYGYTF. Here the CDR3 DNA reads TGTGCCATCAGGGGGGACAGGGAAAATAACTATGGCTACACCTTC.

The CDR3 here is CASSTHRGTNEKLFF. The CDR3 bases are TGTGCCAGCAGCACCCACAGGGGGACTAATGAAAAACTGTTTTTT. The J gene is TRBJ1-4, the V gene TRBV7-9; TRBD1 matches 8 bases. V was clipped by 5 bases and J by 2 bases; unmatched bases: 4. This CDR3 contains 15 residues. Germline V gene data show CDR1 as SEHNR and CDR2 as FQNEAQ (reference sequence).

V and J are TRBV7-2 and TRBJ1-2; 9 bases agree with TRBD1. CDR1 is SGHTA, CDR2 FQGNSA, per germline. The V segment lost 10 bases and the J segment 4 bases; nucleotides outside the gene matches: 7. The CDR3 loop spans 13 amino acids. Here the CDR3 DNA reads TGTGCCATAAGACAGGGGGATGGCTATGGCTACACCTTC. Residues: CAIRQGDGYGYTF.

The V and J genes are TRBV12-5 and TRBJ2-7, with a tentative D call TRBD1 (6 bases). CDR3 length: 15 residues. V was cut by 2 bases and J by 6 bases, with 17 bases left in between. Germline V lookup: CDR1 LGHNT, CDR2 FRNRAP. The CDR3 DNA is TGTGCTAGTGGTTTGCCGGGCCAGGGGCGCGGCGAGCAGTACTTC. This gives the protein CASGLPGQGRGEQYF.

The rearrangement joins TRBV9 to TRBJ2-7; possibly TRBD1 for D (5 bases). Trimming stripped 2 bases from V and 5 bases from J, with 11 bases between. The germline CDR1 and CDR2 sequences are SGDLS and YYNGEE. The CDR3 has 13 amino acids. The CDR3 DNA reads TGTGCCAGCAGCGTTTGGACAACCGACGAGCAGTACTTC. This codes for CASSVWTTDEQYF. Supplemented by reference TRBV9 and TRBJ2-7, the full variable domain reads DSGVTQTPKHLITATGQRVTLRCSPRSGDLSVYWYQQSLDQGLQFLIQYYNGEERAKGNILERFSAQQFPDLHSELNLSSLELGDSALYFCASSVWTTDEQYFGPGTRLTVT.

Only a few counts were recorded for this clone. The CDR3 here is CATSFDKGPSYEQYF. CDR3 DNA sequence: TGTGCCACCAGCTTTGACAAGGGCCCTTCCTACGAGCAGTACTTC. This chain links TRBV15 with TRBJ2-7; D unresolved. The CDR3 has 15 amino acids. The germline gives CDR1 LNHNV, CDR2 YYDKDF (reference sequence). V was trimmed by 5 bases and J by 1 base, leaving 15 bases between them. Drawing the rest from reference TRBV15 and TRBJ2-7, the complete variable domain is DAMVIQNPRYQVTQFGKPVTLSCSQTLNHNVMYWYQQKSSQAPKLLFHYYDKDFNNEADTPDNFQSRRPNTSFCFLDIRSPGLGDTAMYLCATSFDKGPSYEQYFGPGTRLTVT.

This chain joins TRBV19 and TRBJ2-4, with a weak D call TRBD2 (7 bases). CDR1 and CDR2 (germline): LNHDA, SQIVND (reference sequence). This CDR3 is built from 18 residues. Trimming shortened V by 7 bases and J by 0 bases, and 22 bases separated the two germline ends. The CDR3 spells CASMPRGRETLAKNIQYF. The CDR3, as DNA: TGTGCCAGTATGCCCCGGGGGCGGGAGACCTTAGCCAAAAACATTCAGTACTTC.

The count of this clone is one. This sequence joins TRBV11-3 and TRBJ2-3; weak D call: TRBD2 (6 bases). The germline gives CDR1 SGHNT, CDR2 YENEEA. The CDR3 consists of 19 residues. V was cut by 5 bases and J by 1 base, with 25 bases left in between. CDR3: CASSPAWGGRVSGTDTQYF. CDR3 DNA sequence: TGTGCCAGCAGCCCGGCCTGGGGAGGCAGGGTCAGCGGCACAGATACGCAGTATTTT.

This clone was picked up a small number of times. The chain has TRBV4-1 and TRBJ1-4; 7 bases line up with TRBD1. V shed 2 bases and J 0 bases; nucleotides not matched to a gene: 6. The CDR3 runs to 17 residues. The germline V gene encodes CDR1 MGHRA and CDR2 YSYEKL. CDR3 sequence reads: CASSQPFGQATNEKLFF. As DNA, the CDR3 is TGCGCCAGCAGCCAACCCTTTGGACAGGCAACTAATGAAAAACTGTTTTTT.

The chain links TRBV19 to TRBJ1-1; no clear D gene. Germline V gene data show CDR1 as LNHDA and CDR2 as SQIVND (reference sequence). The germline V and J ends were trimmed by 3 bases and 7 bases, with 12 bases remaining between them. This CDR3 is 13 amino acids long. CDR3 nucleotides: TGTGCCAGTAGTATGAGAGGGTACCTTGAAGCTTTCTTT. Its protein is CASSMRGYLEAFF.

This chain uses TRBV7-8 with TRBJ1-5; the D is unclear. The CDR3 is 15 residues long. The V end was cut by 7 bases, the J end by 6 bases, with 19 bases between. The germline V gene has CDR1 SGHVS and CDR2 FQNEAQ. CDR3: CASTEAGFSRQPQHF. CDR3 coding DNA: TGTGCCAGCACCGAAGCCGGGTTCTCACGTCAGCCCCAGCATTTT.

The chain has TRBV6-2 or TRBV6-3 and TRBJ2-7; TRBD1 might be the D (5 bases). V was shortened by 6 bases and J by 3 bases, with 18 bases between the two germline ends. Germline V gene data show CDR1 as MNHEY and CDR2 as SVGEGT. This CDR3 is 15 amino acids long. The CDR3 reads CASSFPRASYYEQYF. In nucleotides, the CDR3 is TGTGCCAGCAGCTTTCCCAGGGCCTCGTACTACGAGCAGTACTTC.

This chain connects TRBV28 to TRBJ1-1, with D unclear. V gave up 2 bases and J gave up 4 bases, with 8 bases separating them. CDR1 MDHEN and CDR2 SYDVKM come from the germline V gene. This CDR3 is built from 13 residues. The CDR3 DNA is TGTGCCAGCAGTTTACCACGGGGCACTGAAGCTTTCTTT. Translating gives CASSLPRGTEAFF.

The rearrangement links TRBV3-1 (or the pseudogene TRBV3-2) to TRBJ1-6; unclear D gene. CDR1 and CDR2 from the germline V gene are LGHDT and YNNKEL (reference sequence). This CDR3 region has 11 residues. V lost 1 base and J lost 9, with 1 base in between. CDR3: CASSQGSPLHF. DNA of the CDR3: TGTGCCAGCAGCCAAGGTTCACCCCTCCACTTT.

The chain uses TRBV28 and TRBJ1-2; D gene ambiguous. The CDR3 loop spans 14 amino acids. Germline V gives CDR1 MDHEN, CDR2 SYDVKM. V dropped 1 base and J dropped 6 bases, with 12 bases sitting between them. The CDR3 is CASSLSNYYHGYTF. Here the CDR3 DNA reads TGTGCCAGCAGTTTATCCAACTATTATCATGGCTACACCTTC.

V gene TRBV4-2 combines with J gene TRBJ1-2; D might be TRBD1 (5 bases). The CDR3 covers 17 residues. V was trimmed by 4 bases and J by 5 bases, leaving 23 bases between them. CDR1 and CDR2 (germline): LGHNA, YNFKEQ. This CDR3 is CASSPAPERTRFYGYTF. CDR3 nucleotide sequence: TGTGCCAGCAGCCCCGCCCCTGAGAGGACAAGATTTTATGGCTACACCTTC.

The chain has TRBV9 and TRBJ2-2, with D tentatively TRBD1 or TRBD2 (5 bases each). CDR3 length: 17 residues. Trimming pared 0 bases from V and 1 base from J, leaving 13 bases between. Germline values: CDR1 SGDLS, CDR2 YYNGEE. The CDR3 is CASSVDGTPGNTGELFF. CDR3 bases: TGTGCCAGCAGCGTAGACGGGACGCCGGGGAACACCGGGGAGCTGTTTTTT.

V gene TRBV7-3 combines with J gene TRBJ1-1, with 8 bases identical to TRBD1. The V gene's germline CDR1 is SGHTA and CDR2 FQGTGA. V gave up 5 bases and J gave up 5 bases; unmatched junction bases: 7. The CDR3 runs to 14 residues. CDR3 sequence: CASSGRGRGTEAFF. CDR3 DNA sequence: TGTGCCAGCAGCGGCAGGGGGCGCGGGACTGAAGCTTTCTTT. Variable domain in full (rest from reference TRBV7-3 and TRBJ1-1): GAGVSQTPSNKVTEKGKYVELRCDPISGHTALYWYRQSLGQGPEFLIYFQGTGAADDSGLPNDRFFAVRPEGSVSTLKIQRTERGDSAVYLCASSGRGRGTEAFFGQGTRLTVV.

CDR3 protein: CASSQGLGRPEKLFF. Here the CDR3 DNA reads TGCGCCAGCAGCCAGGGGCTCGGCAGGCCCGAAAAACTGTTTTTT. The chain recombines TRBV4-1 with TRBJ1-4; D possibly corresponds to TRBD1 (5 bases). V dropped 3 bases and J dropped 8 bases, with 16 bases sitting between them. The CDR3 is made up of 15 amino acids. Germline assignment: CDR1 MGHRA and CDR2 YSYEKL.

The chain combines TRBV15 with TRBJ1-5; 8 bases match TRBD1. J gave up 2 bases and V 0 bases, and 21 bases lay outside the gene matches. Germline V CDR1 and CDR2: LNHNV, YYDKDF (reference sequence). This CDR3 is built from 22 residues. CDR3 nucleotides: TGTGCCACCAGCAGAGAGGGGGTTAGGCCGGGACAGGCTTTTTGGGGCAATCAGCCCCAGCATTTT. Amino acids: CATSREGVRPGQAFWGNQPQHF.

The chain recombines TRBV19 with TRBJ2-1; D uncertain. CDR1 and CDR2 from the germline V gene are LNHDA and SQIVND (reference sequence). The germline V and J ends were trimmed by 1 base and 8 bases, with 9 bases remaining between them. This CDR3 contains 13 residues. The CDR3, as DNA: TGTGCCAGTAGTATAGGGAACATCGATGAGCAGTTCTTC. Protein sequence: CASSIGNIDEQFF.

The V call is TRBV4-3, the J call TRBJ2-2; the D gene is possibly TRBD1 (6 bases). V was cut by 0 bases and J by 5 bases, with 22 bases left in between. Germline V gene sequence: CDR1 LGHNA, CDR2 YSLEER. The CDR3 has 19 amino acids. CDR3 coding DNA: TGCGCCAGCAGCCAAGACTTCGGGGCCTATCGCCAGGGGACCGGGGAGCTGTTTTTT. It encodes CASSQDFGAYRQGTGELFF.

This rearrangement joins TRBV4-2 to TRBJ2-1, with D possibly being TRBD2 (6 bases). V gave up 4 bases and J gave up 9 bases, with 7 bases separating them. The CDR3 has 11 residues. Germline lookup yields CDR1 LGHNA and CDR2 YNFKEQ. The CDR3 loop is CASSLGGEQFF. The CDR3 DNA reads TGTGCCAGCAGCCTCGGGGGTGAGCAGTTCTTC.

A single count supports this clone. The V gene is TRBV7-9, the J gene TRBJ2-7; D possibly corresponds to TRBD2 (5 bases). This CDR3 contains 14 residues. Looked up from germline, CDR1 is SEHNR and CDR2 is FQNEAQ (reference sequence). The ends were cut back, 5 bases at V and 2 bases at J, with 13 bases in the middle. CDR3 sequence reads: CASSPAREAYEQYF. CDR3 DNA sequence: TGTGCCAGCAGCCCGGCCCGGGAAGCCTACGAGCAGTACTTC.

The chain carries TRBV7-9 and TRBJ1-5; D gene unclear. CDR1 SEHNR and CDR2 FQNEAQ come from the germline V gene (reference sequence). The V end lost 4 bases, the J end lost 6 bases, and 7 bases lay between the germline ends. The CDR3 loop spans 12 amino acids. The CDR3 is CASSYRAQPQHF. CDR3 DNA sequence: TGTGCCAGCAGCTACCGTGCTCAGCCCCAGCATTTT.

This sequence joins TRBV2 and TRBJ1-1; TRBD1 matches 8 bases. This CDR3 has 11 amino acids. Germline trimming cut 6 bases from V and 7 bases from J; bases unmatched to any gene: 1. CDR1 is SNHLY, CDR2 FYNNEI, per germline. DNA of the CDR3: TGTGCCAGCAGCGGACAGGGTGAAGCTTTCTTT. Translating it yields CASSGQGEAFF.

This clone has more than one count but fewer than ten. CDR3 sequence: CAWSPDRATGNTIYF. The CDR3, as DNA: TGTGCCTGGAGCCCGGACAGGGCTACTGGAAACACCATATATTTT. The chain has TRBV30 and TRBJ1-3; TRBD1 agrees at 8 bases. This CDR3 spans 15 amino acids. CDR1 GTSNPN and CDR2 SVGIG come from the germline V gene (reference sequence). V lost 3 bases to trimming and J lost 2 bases; unmatched junction nucleotides: 6. The whole variable domain, remainder taken from reference TRBV30 and TRBJ1-3, is SQTIHQWPATLVQPVGSPLSLECTVEGTSNPNLYWYRQAAGRGLQLLFYSVGIGQISSEVPQNLSASRPQDRQFILSSKKLLLSDSGFYLCAWSPDRATGNTIYFGEGSWLTVV.

The rearrangement links TRBV5-1 to TRBJ1-6; 7 nucleotides line up with TRBD1. Trimming removed 1 base from V and 9 bases from J; junction bases left unmatched: 7. CDR3 length: 15 residues. From germline, CDR1 is SGHRS and CDR2 YFSETQ. The CDR3 reads CASSLRRGQSSPLHF. In nucleotides, the CDR3 is TGCGCCAGCAGCTTGCGTAGGGGGCAGAGTTCACCCCTCCACTTT.